Following are 31 T cell receptor beta chains from one sample sequenced in a study of metastatic and nonmetastatic thyroid tumors. No patient had received any treatment before thyroid surgery. TCRdb reprocessed the PCR reads via MiXCR. The repertoire holds 23,000 or so clones, with approximately 30% as singletons. Source material: tumor tissue. These TCRs come from a female donor with papillary thyroid cancer or a benign thyroid nodule (not recorded which). Some clones in this sample may be carry-over from other donors' samples.

This clone was counted a single time. The J gene is TRBJ2-7, the V gene TRBV7-2, with 10 bases fitting TRBD1. Germline values: CDR1 SGHTA, CDR2 FQGNSA. The CDR3 extends over 14 amino acids. V was pared by 9 bases and J by 3 bases, with 8 bases of the junction left unmatched. The chain's CDR3 is CASTPGQGNYEQYF. The CDR3 DNA follows: TGTGCCAGTACACCGGGACAGGGGAACTACGAGCAGTACTTC.

The J gene is TRBJ2-2, the V gene TRBV19, with D uncertain. The germline CDR1 and CDR2 sequences are LNHDA and SQIVND (reference sequence). The V end was cut by 6 bases, the J end by 1 base, with 15 bases between. The CDR3 runs 16 residues. For the CDR3, the DNA is TGTGCCAGTAGCCGACCATCGTGGGAGAACACCGGGGAGCTGTTTTTT. This sequence encodes CASSRPSWENTGELFF.

The chain has TRBV2 and TRBJ2-6, with D unresolved. This CDR3 comprises 17 residues. V was trimmed by 2 bases and J by 0 bases, leaving 11 bases between them. Germline V gene lookup returns CDR1 SNHLY and CDR2 FYNNEI. CDR3 loop: CASSEWLLGSGANVLTF. The CDR3 DNA reads as TGTGCCAGCAGTGAATGGTTGTTGGGCTCTGGGGCCAACGTCCTGACTTTC.

A remark on this clone: At one of its ends the junction is not consistent with the germline gene, which may arise from a read error. The chain recombines TRBV19 with TRBJ2-2; 7 nucleotides agree with TRBD1. The CDR3 extends over 15 amino acids. Looked up from germline, CDR1 is LNHDA and CDR2 is SQIVND (reference sequence). This CDR3 is CASSQTGVPTGELFF. CDR3 coding DNA: TGTGCCAGTAGTCAAACAGGGGTTCCCACCGGGGAGCTTTTTTTT.

V gene TRBV11-2 combines with J gene TRBJ1-1, with D perhaps matching TRBD1 (5 bases). This CDR3 comprises 14 residues. Trimming removed 5 bases from V and 3 bases from J, with 13 bases in between. Germline CDR1 is SGHAT and CDR2 is FQNNGV. As DNA, the CDR3 is TGTGCCAGCAGCGTTTCAGGGTCGGACACTGAAGCTTTCTTT. This encodes CASSVSGSDTEAFF.

This clone rates as medium-sized. The chain recombines TRBV6-1 with TRBJ1-1; 7 bases match TRBD1. Germline CDR1 reads MNHNS; CDR2 reads SASEGT. The CDR3 contains 16 residues. V lost 5 bases to trimming and J lost 3 bases; unmatched junction nucleotides: 12. CDR3 bases: TGTGCCAGCAGTAGTGGGACAGACGAGAGGGACACTGAAGCTTTCTTT. Its protein product is CASSSGTDERDTEAFF.

The V gene is TRBV4-1, the J gene TRBJ2-7, with TRBD1 as a possible D gene (6 bases). The CDR3 has 16 residues. Between the trimmed V and J ends, which lost 0 bases and 3 bases, there was a span of 15 bases. Germline V CDR1 and CDR2: MGHRA, YSYEKL. CDR3 nucleotides: TGCGCCAGCAGCCAAGATCAAGGGGGACACTTCTACGAGCAGTACTTC. Its translation: CASSQDQGGHFYEQYF.

This clone appeared many times. CDR3 sequence reads: CASSGSWEAGNTIYF. CDR3 in DNA: TGTGCCAGCAGTGGTAGTTGGGAGGCTGGAAACACCATATATTTT. The genes are TRBV9 and TRBJ1-3; D ambiguous. Germline V CDR1 and CDR2: SGDLS, YYNGEE. Trimming pared 5 bases from V and 2 bases from J, leaving 14 bases between. This CDR3 is built from 15 residues.

This chain joins TRBV4-1 and TRBJ1-1; no firm D call. The CDR3 contains 14 residues. V lost 4 bases and J lost 1, with 10 bases in between. The germline CDR1 and CDR2 sequences are MGHRA and YSYEKL. As DNA, the CDR3 is TGCGCCAGCAGCCGCCGGACGGAGAACACTGAAGCTTTCTTT. It translates to CASSRRTENTEAFF.

The rearrangement links TRBV14 to TRBJ2-1; D is unresolved. V lost 1 base, J lost 6 bases, and 10 bases lay in between. This CDR3 has 14 residues. Looked up from germline, CDR1 is SGHDN and CDR2 is FVKESK. In nucleotides, the CDR3 is TGTGCCAGCAGCCAAGTATTTAGCCTCAATGAGCAGTTCTTC. Encoded protein: CASSQVFSLNEQFF.

Many counts were recorded for this clone. Other nucleotide sequences from this sample produce the same CDR3. J is TRBJ1-1 and V is TRBV20-1; possible D gene TRBD1, 5 bases. The CDR3 length is 12 residues. Germline CDR1 reads DFQATT; CDR2 reads SNEGSKA (reference sequence). Deletions cut 0 bases from V and 10 bases from J, with 12 bases between. This CDR3 reads CSARERAGRAFF. The CDR3 DNA reads TGCAGTGCTAGAGAGAGGGCAGGGCGAGCTTTCTTT.

Turning to this clone: A much larger clone differs from this one at a single base, so this may be a read error. V gene TRBV6-1 combines with J gene TRBJ2-2, with TRBD2 matching over 7 bases. With V trimmed by 9 bases and J by 7 bases, 11 bases remained unmatched. Germline V CDR1 and CDR2: MNHNS, SASEGT. The CDR3 length is 14 residues. For the CDR3, the DNA is TGTGCCAGTAGTCGCAGGGAGGGGAGCGGGGAGCTGTTTTTT. It codes for CASSRREGSGELFF.

Ten or more counts support this clone. CDR3 nucleotides: TGTGCCAGCAGCCGGTACACAGGGGGATCCGGCACTGAAGCTTTCTTT. Amino acids: CASSRYTGGSGTEAFF. This chain connects TRBV3-1 to TRBJ1-1; 8 bases agree with TRBD1. From germline, CDR1 is LGHDT and CDR2 YNNKEL (reference sequence). The CDR3 loop spans 16 amino acids. Unmatched junction bases numbered 11, after V lost 4 bases and J lost 4 bases.

The chain carries TRBV4-3 and TRBJ1-2; D remains ambiguous. The CDR3 sequence is 14 residues long. V lost 0 bases and J 4 bases, leaving 9 bases between the germline ends. Germline CDR1 and CDR2: LGHNA and YSLEER. The CDR3 nucleotides are TGCGCCAGCAGCCAAGACGGCTGGACCTATGGCTACACCTTC. Encoded protein: CASSQDGWTYGYTF.

This clone is termed medium-sized. The chain uses TRBV11-2 and TRBJ2-7, with TRBD1 matching 8 bases. Trimming removed 3 bases from V and 6 bases from J; junction bases left unmatched: 1. The length of the CDR3 is 12 residues. Germline loops: CDR1 SGHAT, CDR2 FQNNGV. The CDR3 reads CASSLDRVEQYF. CDR3 nucleotides: TGTGCCAGCAGCTTGGACAGGGTCGAGCAGTACTTC.

This clone was seen a few times. The rearrangement uses TRBV24-1 and TRBJ2-3; no reliable D call. The germline V gene encodes CDR1 KGHDR and CDR2 SFDVKD. Trimming removed 4 bases from V and 4 bases from J, with 11 bases in between. This CDR3 region has 14 residues. CDR3 sequence reads: CATSDPWSSDTQYF. Written as DNA, the CDR3 is TGTGCCACCAGTGACCCGTGGAGCTCAGATACGCAGTATTTT.

This clone has only a few counts. The chain uses TRBV12-5 and TRBJ2-2; possible D gene TRBD1, 6 bases. V lost 3 bases to trimming and J lost 8 bases, with 16 bases between them. The CDR3 spans 15 residues. The germline gives CDR1 LGHNT, CDR2 FRNRAP. This CDR3 reads CASGLAADRWGELFF. CDR3 coding DNA: TGTGCTAGTGGTTTAGCTGCCGACAGGTGGGGGGAGCTGTTTTTT.

The table lists this clone with many counts. This chain links TRBV30 with TRBJ1-1; TRBD1 aligns across 8 bases. V was clipped by 5 bases and J by 3 bases; unmatched bases: 2. CDR1 is GTSNPN and CDR2 is SVGIG in the germline V gene (reference sequence). This CDR3 contains 12 residues. The CDR3: CAWHRGDTEAFF. The CDR3 nucleotides are TGTGCCTGGCACAGGGGGGACACTGAAGCTTTCTTT.

This clone was seen a few times. The chain uses TRBV12-3 or TRBV12-4 and TRBJ1-2; maybe TRBD1 (5 bases). The V and J ends lost 5 bases and 7 bases respectively, with 17 bases between them. The CDR3 runs to 14 residues. CDR3 amino acids: CASSAQGGRGGYTF. The CDR3 DNA sequence: TGTGCCAGCAGTGCTCAGGGTGGGCGCGGTGGCTACACCTTC.

The chain has TRBV20-1 and TRBJ2-1; D remains unclear. Per germline, CDR1 DFQATT and CDR2 SNEGSKA (reference sequence). CDR3 length equals 11 residues. V shed 8 bases and J shed 9 bases, with 14 bases lying between them. The CDR3 reads CSTLSWLEQFF. In nucleotides, the CDR3 is TGCAGTACTCTGTCCTGGCTTGAGCAGTTCTTC.

The chain carries TRBV4-2 and TRBJ2-2; tentatively, D is TRBD2 (5 bases). CDR1 is LGHNA, CDR2 YNFKEQ, per germline. Trimming left V 1 base short and J 6 bases short, with 18 bases between. The CDR3 covers 17 residues. CDR3 nucleotides: TGTGCCAGCAGCCAAGTGCAGCGGTGGGTCAACGCCGGGGAGCTGTTTTTT. This codes for CASSQVQRWVNAGELFF.

This clone appeared many times. CDR3 in DNA: TGTGCCAGCAGCCGCGACCGACAGGGTGGAAACATTCAGTACTTC. It encodes CASSRDRQGGNIQYF. The chain is built from TRBV4-2 and TRBJ2-4, with 7 nucleotides matching TRBD1. The junction had 9 bases not matched to a gene; V was cut back by 4 bases and J by 6 bases. The CDR3 consists of 15 residues. CDR1 is LGHNA and CDR2 is YNFKEQ in the germline V gene.

This clone was seen at least ten times. The chain carries TRBV3-1 and TRBJ2-3; TRBD2 aligns across 15 bases. V was clipped by 1 base and J by 4 bases; unmatched bases: 3. CDR1 LGHDT and CDR2 YNNKEL come from the germline V gene (reference sequence). The CDR3 is made up of 17 amino acids. CDR3 in DNA: TGTGCCAGCAGCCAAGGGACTAGCGGGGGGGGATCAGATACGCAGTATTTT. Translated, it gives CASSQGTSGGGSDTQYF.

This clone was seen at least ten times. J is TRBJ1-1 and V is TRBV6-2 or TRBV6-3; D ambiguous. V shed 4 bases and J shed 1 base, with 10 bases lying between them. The CDR3 contains 14 residues. Germline lookup yields CDR1 MNHEY and CDR2 SVGEGT. CDR3 in amino acids: CASSLAGPNTEAFF. The CDR3, as DNA: TGTGCCAGCAGTTTGGCAGGACCGAACACTGAAGCTTTCTTT.

In this sample, this clone turned up many times. The chain uses TRBV9 and TRBJ2-7; TRBD1 aligns across 7 bases. Germline lookup yields CDR1 SGDLS and CDR2 YYNGEE. Trimming cost V 0 bases and J 3 bases; bases outside gene matches: 3. This CDR3 has 14 amino acids. The CDR3, as DNA: TGTGCCAGCAGCGTAGGGGACAGAAACTACGAGCAGTACTTC. This gives the protein CASSVGDRNYEQYF. The full variable domain, its missing parts supplied by reference TRBV9 and TRBJ2-7, is DSGVTQTPKHLITATGQRVTLRCSPRSGDLSVYWYQQSLDQGLQFLIQYYNGEERAKGNILERFSAQQFPDLHSELNLSSLELGDSALYFCASSVGDRNYEQYFGPGTRLTVT.

The gene calls are TRBV6-2 or TRBV6-3 and TRBJ2-1; 11 bases are a match to TRBD2. The germline gives CDR1 MNHEY, CDR2 SVGEGT. The CDR3 sequence is 16 residues long. Germline trimming cut 6 bases from V and 7 bases from J; bases unmatched to any gene: 11. The CDR3 DNA follows: TGTGCCAGCAGAACTGGACTAGCGGGTGTGATTAATGAGCAGTTCTTC. Protein sequence: CASRTGLAGVINEQFF.

This clone was seen many times. The chain's CDR3 is CASSQAVGGNQPQHF. The CDR3 nucleotides read TGTGCCAGCAGCCAAGCTGTCGGGGGCAATCAGCCCCAGCATTTT. The J gene is TRBJ1-5, the V gene TRBV16; D is undetermined. Trimming took off 2 bases at V and 2 bases at J, with 10 bases between the two ends. Germline V gene sequence: CDR1 KGHSY, CDR2 FQNENV. This CDR3 has 15 residues.

V gene TRBV11-2 combines with J gene TRBJ2-1, with 13 bases aligning to TRBD2. The V segment lost 5 bases and the J segment 10 bases; nucleotides outside the gene matches: 11. The CDR3 contains 16 residues. Per the germline V gene, CDR1 is SGHAT and CDR2 is FQNNGV. As DNA, the CDR3 is TGTGCCAGCAGCGCACCGGGACTAGCGGGATCCGGGGAGCAGTTCTTC. This sequence encodes CASSAPGLAGSGEQFF.

This clone has just a few counts. Germline is not matched at one junction end, which may reflect a read error. This chain connects TRBV19 to TRBJ2-5; no reliable D call. This CDR3 region has 12 residues. Germline V lookup: CDR1 LNHDA, CDR2 SQIVND (reference sequence). CDR3 in DNA: TGTGCAAGTAGTCCGATGGGCGAGACCCAGTACTTC. This encodes CASSPMGETQYF.

This clone was observed at least ten times. The chain combines TRBV5-1 with TRBJ1-4; D uncertain. CDR1 and CDR2 from the germline V gene are SGHRS and YFSETQ. Deletions cut 5 bases from V and 5 bases from J, with 13 bases between. The CDR3 spans 14 residues. For the CDR3, the DNA is TGCGCCAGCAGGATAAGGATCGGGAATGAAAAACTGTTTTTT. Translation gives CASRIRIGNEKLFF. The variable domain in full, completed from reference TRBV5-1 and TRBJ1-4, reads KAGVTQTPRYLIKTRGQQVTLSCSPISGHRSVSWYQQTPGQGLQFLFEYFSETQRNKGNFPGRFSGRQFSNSRSEMNVSTLELGDSALYLCASRIRIGNEKLFFGSGTQLSVL.

The CDR3 loop is CASSLAGQGSYYEQYF. CDR3 nucleotide sequence: TGTGCCAGCAGCTTAGCCGGACAGGGATCTTACTACGAGCAGTACTTC. This chain connects TRBV7-2 to TRBJ2-7; the match to TRBD1 covers 8 bases. This CDR3 has 16 residues. The V and J ends lost 0 bases and 3 bases, in that order; junction bases with no gene match: 7. Per germline, CDR1 SGHTA and CDR2 FQGNSA. The entire variable domain, with the rest obtained from reference TRBV7-2 and TRBJ2-7, is as follows: GAGVSQSPSNKVTEKGKDVELRCDPISGHTALYWYRQSLGQGLEFLIYFQGNSAPDKSGLPSDRFSAERTGGSVSTLTIQRTQQEDSAVYLCASSLAGQGSYYEQYFGPGTRLTVT.